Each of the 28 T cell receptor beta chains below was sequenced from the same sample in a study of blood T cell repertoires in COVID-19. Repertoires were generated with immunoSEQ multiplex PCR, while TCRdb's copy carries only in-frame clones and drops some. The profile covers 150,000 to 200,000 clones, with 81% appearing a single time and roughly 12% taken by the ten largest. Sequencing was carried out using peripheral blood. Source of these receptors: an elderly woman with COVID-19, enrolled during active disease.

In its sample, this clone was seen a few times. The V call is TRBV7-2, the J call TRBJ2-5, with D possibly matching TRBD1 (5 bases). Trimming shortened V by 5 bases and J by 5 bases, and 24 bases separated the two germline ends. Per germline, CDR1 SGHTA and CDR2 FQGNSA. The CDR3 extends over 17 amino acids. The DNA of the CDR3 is TGTGCCAGCAGCCTTCATCGGGTCCCCACCCAGGGTGAGACCCAGTACTTC. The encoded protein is CASSLHRVPTQGETQYF.

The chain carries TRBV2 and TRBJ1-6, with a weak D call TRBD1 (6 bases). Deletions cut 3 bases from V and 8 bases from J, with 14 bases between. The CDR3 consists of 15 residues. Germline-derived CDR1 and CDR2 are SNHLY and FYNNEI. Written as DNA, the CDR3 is TGTGCCAGCAGTGATGAGGACAGTATGTATTCACCCCTCCACTTT. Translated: CASSDEDSMYSPLHF.

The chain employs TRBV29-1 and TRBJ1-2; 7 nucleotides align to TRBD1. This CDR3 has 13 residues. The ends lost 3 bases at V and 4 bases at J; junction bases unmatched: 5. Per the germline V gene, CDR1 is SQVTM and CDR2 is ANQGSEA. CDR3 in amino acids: CSVDPTGIYGYTF. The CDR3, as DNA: TGCAGCGTTGACCCGACAGGGATCTATGGCTACACCTTC.

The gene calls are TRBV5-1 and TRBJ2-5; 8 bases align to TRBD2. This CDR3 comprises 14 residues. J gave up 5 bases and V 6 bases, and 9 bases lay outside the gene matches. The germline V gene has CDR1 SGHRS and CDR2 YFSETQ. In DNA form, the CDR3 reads TGCGCCAGCACCCTCCGGCCGGGGGGGGAGACCCAGTACTTC. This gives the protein CASTLRPGGETQYF.

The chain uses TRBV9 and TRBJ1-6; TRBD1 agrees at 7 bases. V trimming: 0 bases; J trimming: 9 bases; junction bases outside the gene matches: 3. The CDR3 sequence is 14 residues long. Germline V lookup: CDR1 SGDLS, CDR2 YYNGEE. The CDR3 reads CASSVEGGGSPLHF. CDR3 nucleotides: TGTGCCAGCAGCGTAGAAGGGGGCGGTTCACCCCTCCACTTT.

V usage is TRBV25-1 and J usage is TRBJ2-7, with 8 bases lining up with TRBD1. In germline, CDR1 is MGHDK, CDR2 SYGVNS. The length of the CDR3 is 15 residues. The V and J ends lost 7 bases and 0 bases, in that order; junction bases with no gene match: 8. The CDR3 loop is CASTTGTGISYEQYF. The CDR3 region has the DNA TGTGCCAGCACAACCGGGACAGGCATCTCCTACGAGCAGTACTTC.

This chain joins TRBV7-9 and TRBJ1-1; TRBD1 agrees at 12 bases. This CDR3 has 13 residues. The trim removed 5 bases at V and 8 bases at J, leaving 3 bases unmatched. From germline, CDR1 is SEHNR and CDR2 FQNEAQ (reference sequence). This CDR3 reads CASSRGTGGEAFF. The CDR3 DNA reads TGTGCCAGCAGCCGTGGGACAGGGGGCGAAGCTTTCTTT.

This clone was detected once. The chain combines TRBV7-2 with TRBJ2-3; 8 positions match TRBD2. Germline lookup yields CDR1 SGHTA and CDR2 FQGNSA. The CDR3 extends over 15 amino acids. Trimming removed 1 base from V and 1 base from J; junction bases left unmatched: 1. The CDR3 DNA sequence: TGTGCCAGCAGCTTAGAGACTAGCGGCACAGATACGCAGTATTTT. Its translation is CASSLETSGTDTQYF.

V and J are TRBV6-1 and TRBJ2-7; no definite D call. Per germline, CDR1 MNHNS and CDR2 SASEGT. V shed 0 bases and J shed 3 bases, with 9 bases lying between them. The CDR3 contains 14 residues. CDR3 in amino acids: CASSEAVNFYEQYF. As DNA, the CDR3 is TGTGCCAGCAGTGAAGCGGTTAACTTCTACGAGCAGTACTTC.

The CDR3 loop is CASSLEAGLFNNEQFF. For the CDR3, the DNA is TGCGCCAGCAGCTTGGAGGCGGGGTTGTTTAACAATGAGCAGTTCTTC. The genes are TRBV5-1 and TRBJ2-1; tentative D call: TRBD2 (6 bases). From germline, CDR1 is SGHRS and CDR2 YFSETQ. Trimming removed 0 bases from V and 5 bases from J, with 15 bases in between. The CDR3 has 16 residues.

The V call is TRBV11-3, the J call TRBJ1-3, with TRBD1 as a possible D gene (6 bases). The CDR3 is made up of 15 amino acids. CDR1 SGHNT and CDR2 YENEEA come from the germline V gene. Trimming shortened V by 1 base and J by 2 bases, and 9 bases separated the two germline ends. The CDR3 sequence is CASSLGRGPGNTIYF. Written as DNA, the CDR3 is TGTGCCAGCAGCTTAGGGCGGGGGCCTGGAAACACCATATATTTT.

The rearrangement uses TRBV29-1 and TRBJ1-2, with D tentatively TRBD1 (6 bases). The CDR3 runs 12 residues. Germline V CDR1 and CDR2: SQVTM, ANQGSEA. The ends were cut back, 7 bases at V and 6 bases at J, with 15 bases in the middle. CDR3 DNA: TGCAGCGGCAGGACACAGGGCAATGGCTACACCTTC. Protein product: CSGRTQGNGYTF. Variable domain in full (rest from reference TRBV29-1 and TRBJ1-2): SAVISQKPSRDICQRGTSLTIQCQVDSQVTMMFWYRQQPGQSLTLIATANQGSEATYESGFVIDKFPISRPNLTFSTLTVSNMSPEDSSIYLCSGRTQGNGYTFGSGTRLTVV.

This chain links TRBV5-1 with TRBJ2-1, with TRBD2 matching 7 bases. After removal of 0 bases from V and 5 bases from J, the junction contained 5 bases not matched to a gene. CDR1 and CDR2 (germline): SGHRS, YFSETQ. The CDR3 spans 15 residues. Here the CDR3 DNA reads TGCGCCAGCAGCTTGGGGGCTAGCGGAGACAATGAGCAGTTCTTC. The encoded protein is CASSLGASGDNEQFF.

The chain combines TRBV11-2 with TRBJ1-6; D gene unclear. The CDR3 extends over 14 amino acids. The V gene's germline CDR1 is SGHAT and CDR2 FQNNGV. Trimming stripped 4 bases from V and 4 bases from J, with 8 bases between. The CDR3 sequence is CASSSNGYNSPLHF. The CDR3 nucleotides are TGTGCCAGCAGCTCAAACGGGTATAATTCACCCCTCCACTTT. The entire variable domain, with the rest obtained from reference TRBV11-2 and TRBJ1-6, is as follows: EAGVAQSPRYKIIEKRQSVAFWCNPISGHATLYWYQQILGQGPKLLIQFQNNGVVDDSQLPKDRFSAERLKGVDSTLKIQPAKLEDSAVYLCASSSNGYNSPLHFGNGTRLTVT.

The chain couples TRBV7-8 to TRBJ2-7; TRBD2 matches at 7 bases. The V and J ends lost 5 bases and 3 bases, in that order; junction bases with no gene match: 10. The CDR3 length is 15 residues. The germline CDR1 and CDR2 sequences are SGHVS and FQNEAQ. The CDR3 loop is CASSVTSVSNYEQYF. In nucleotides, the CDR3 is TGTGCCAGCAGCGTCACTAGCGTATCTAACTACGAGCAGTACTTC.

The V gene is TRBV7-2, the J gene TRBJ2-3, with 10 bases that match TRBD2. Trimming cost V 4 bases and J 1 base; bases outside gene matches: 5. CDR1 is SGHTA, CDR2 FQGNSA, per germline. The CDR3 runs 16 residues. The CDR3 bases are TGTGCCAGCAGCTCCCGGACTAGCGGAGGCACAGATACGCAGTATTTT. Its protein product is CASSSRTSGGTDTQYF.

CDR3 amino acids: CASSLEWATGPQHF. The DNA for the CDR3 is TGTGCCAGCAGCCTAGAATGGGCAACAGGGCCCCAGCATTTT. This chain connects TRBV3-1 (or the pseudogene TRBV3-2) to TRBJ1-5; tentatively, D is TRBD1 (5 bases). The CDR3 extends over 14 amino acids. The germline V and J ends were trimmed by 4 bases and 9 bases, with 16 bases remaining between them. The germline gives CDR1 LGHDT, CDR2 YNNKEL (reference sequence).

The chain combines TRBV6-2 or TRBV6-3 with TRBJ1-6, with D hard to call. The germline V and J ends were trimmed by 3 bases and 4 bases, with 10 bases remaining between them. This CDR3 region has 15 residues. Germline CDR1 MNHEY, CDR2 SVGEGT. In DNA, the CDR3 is TGTGCCAGCAGTTATGAGGGCTGGTATAATTCACCCCTCCACTTT. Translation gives CASSYEGWYNSPLHF.

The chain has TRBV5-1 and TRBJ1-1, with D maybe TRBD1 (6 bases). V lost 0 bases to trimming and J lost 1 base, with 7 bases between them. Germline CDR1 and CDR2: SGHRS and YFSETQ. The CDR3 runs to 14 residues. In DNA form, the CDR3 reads TGCGCCAGCAGCTTGGTGGGACAGAACACTGAAGCTTTCTTT. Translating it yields CASSLVGQNTEAFF.

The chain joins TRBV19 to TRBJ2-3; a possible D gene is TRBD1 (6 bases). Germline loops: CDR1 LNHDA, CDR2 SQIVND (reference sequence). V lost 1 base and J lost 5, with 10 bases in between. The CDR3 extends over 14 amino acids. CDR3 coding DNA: TGTGCCAGTAGTATAGGAACAGGGAGAGATACGCAGTATTTT. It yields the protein CASSIGTGRDTQYF.

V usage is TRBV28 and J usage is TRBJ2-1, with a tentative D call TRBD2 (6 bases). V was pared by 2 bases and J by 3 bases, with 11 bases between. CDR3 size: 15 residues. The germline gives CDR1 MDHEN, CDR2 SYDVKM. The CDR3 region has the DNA TGTGCCAGCAGTTTAGGGCGCGGGATCTACAATGAGCAGTTCTTC. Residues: CASSLGRGIYNEQFF.

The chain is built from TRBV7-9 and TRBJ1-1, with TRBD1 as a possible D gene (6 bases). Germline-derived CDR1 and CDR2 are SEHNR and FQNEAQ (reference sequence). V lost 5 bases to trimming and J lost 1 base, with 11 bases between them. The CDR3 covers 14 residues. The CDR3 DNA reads TGTGCCAGCAGCCGAAGACAGGAGAACACTGAAGCTTTCTTT. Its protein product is CASSRRQENTEAFF.

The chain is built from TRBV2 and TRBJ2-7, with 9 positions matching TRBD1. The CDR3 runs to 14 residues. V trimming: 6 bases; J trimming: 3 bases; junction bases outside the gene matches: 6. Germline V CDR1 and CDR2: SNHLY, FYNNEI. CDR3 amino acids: CASRRTGDSYEQYF. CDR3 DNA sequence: TGTGCCAGCAGACGGACAGGGGATAGCTACGAGCAGTACTTC.

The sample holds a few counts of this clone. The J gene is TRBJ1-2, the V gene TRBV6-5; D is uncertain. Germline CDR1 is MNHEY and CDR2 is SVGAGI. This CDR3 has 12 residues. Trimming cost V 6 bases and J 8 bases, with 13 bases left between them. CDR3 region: CASSWGGRGYTF. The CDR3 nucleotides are TGTGCCAGCAGCTGGGGAGGGAGGGGCTACACCTTC.

The CDR3 is CASSLGGGDSPLHF. In DNA, the CDR3 is TGTGCCAGCAGCTTAGGGGGAGGGGACTCACCCCTCCACTTT. The chain has TRBV7-9 and TRBJ1-6; D perhaps matches TRBD1 (5 bases). This CDR3 has 14 residues. Germline CDR1 SEHNR, CDR2 FQNEAQ (reference sequence). Trimming stripped 1 base from V and 10 bases from J, with 11 bases between.

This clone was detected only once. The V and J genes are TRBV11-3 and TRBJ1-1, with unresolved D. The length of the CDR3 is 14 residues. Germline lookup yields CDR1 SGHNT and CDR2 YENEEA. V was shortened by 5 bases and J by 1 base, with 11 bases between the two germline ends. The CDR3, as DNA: TGTGCCAGCAGCGCGGTAGCCGGGAACACTGAAGCTTTCTTT. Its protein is CASSAVAGNTEAFF.

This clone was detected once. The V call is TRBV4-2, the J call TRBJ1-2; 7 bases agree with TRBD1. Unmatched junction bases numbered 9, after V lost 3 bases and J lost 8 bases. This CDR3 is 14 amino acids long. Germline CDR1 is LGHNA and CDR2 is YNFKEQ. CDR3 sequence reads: CASSQADRDGGYTF. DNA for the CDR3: TGTGCCAGCAGCCAGGCCGACAGGGATGGGGGCTACACCTTC.

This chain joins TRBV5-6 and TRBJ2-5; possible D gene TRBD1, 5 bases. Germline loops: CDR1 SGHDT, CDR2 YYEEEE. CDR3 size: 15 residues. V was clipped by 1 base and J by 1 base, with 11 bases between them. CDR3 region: CASSLIAGSQETQYF. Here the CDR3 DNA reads TGTGCCAGCAGCTTGATTGCAGGGTCCCAAGAGACCCAGTACTTC.